Listed below are T cell receptor beta chains from one sample, sequenced in a study of blood T cell repertoires in COVID-19. Some clones are missing from TCRdb's copy, which holds only in-frame ones; the method was immunoSEQ multiplex PCR. The sample lists more than 95,000 clones, roughly 84% occurring once. Source material: peripheral blood. The receptors shown here come from a human donor in a cohort sampled during active COVID-19. Both conserved end residues are part of each CDR3. A D gene is named only where the DNA matches it firmly. Where a row states a size, it is once, few, many or the class of an expanded clone; other rows omit it.

clone size	D gene	J gene	V gene	CDR3 protein	CDR3 DNA
-	TRBD1	TRBJ1-2	TRBV27	CASSFQGANYGYTF	TGTGCCAGCAGTTTTCAGGGGGCGAACTATGGCTACACCTTC
-	TRBD2	TRBJ2-1	TRBV7-9	CASSPPGGRDNEQFF	TGTGCCAGCAGCCCACCGGGCGGGAGGGACAATGAGCAGTTCTTC
-	-	TRBJ1-1	TRBV7-2	CASSTQGNTEAFF	TGTGCCAGCAGCACACAGGGGAACACTGAAGCTTTCTTT
once	TRBD1	TRBJ1-4	TRBV7-9	CASKTDRAAEKLFF	TGTGCCAGCAAAACGGACAGGGCGGCGGAAAAACTGTTTTTT
-	-	TRBJ1-1	TRBV18	CASSLRGGAQNTEAFF	TGTGCCAGCTCATTGAGGGGGGGAGCTCAGAACACTGAAGCTTTCTTT
-	-	TRBJ2-1	TRBV11-2	CASSFSGFGNEQFF	TGTGCCAGCAGCTTTTCGGGGTTTGGCAATGAGCAGTTCTTC
few	-	TRBJ1-2	TRBV5-5	CASSFTPSNNYGYTF	TGTGCCAGCAGCTTTACCCCGAGTAATAACTATGGCTACACCTTC
once	-	TRBJ1-2	TRBV4-2	CASSQTTAGHSYTF	TGTGCCAGCAGCCAGACGACAGCGGGCCACAGCTACACCTTC
-	TRBD1	TRBJ1-1	TRBV14	CASSHRGPGAFF	TGTGCCAGCAGCCATAGGGGGCCGGGAGCTTTCTTT
-	-	TRBJ2-5	TRBV4-1	CASSHPAGFQETQYF	TGCGCCAGCAGCCACCCGGCCGGGTTCCAAGAGACCCAGTACTTC
-	-	TRBJ2-3	TRBV6-6	CASSPTRRVPDTQYF	TGTGCCAGCAGCCCGACCCGCAGGGTTCCAGATACGCAGTATTTT
-	TRBD1	TRBJ2-1	TRBV5-4	CASSLDRGKYNEQFF	TGTGCCAGCAGCTTGGACAGGGGGAAGTACAATGAGCAGTTCTTC
-	-	TRBJ2-7	TRBV4-1	CASTASPDGLLYF	TGCGCCAGCACCGCAAGCCCGGACGGACTTCTGTACTTC
-	TRBD2	TRBJ2-7	TRBV10-3	CAISERLAGGTEQYF	TGTGCCATCAGTGAGAGGCTAGCGGGAGGGACCGAGCAGTACTTC
-	TRBD1	TRBJ2-7	TRBV18	CASSLGQGTFYEQYF	TGTGCCAGCTCACTGGGACAGGGGACTTTTTACGAGCAGTACTTC
-	-	TRBJ2-1	TRBV7-2	CAGVVGGLYNEQFF	TGTGCCGGGGTTGTGGGGGGATTATACAATGAGCAGTTCTTC
-	TRBD1	TRBJ2-3	TRBV13	CASSVMDRVRADTQYF	TGTGCCAGCAGCGTCATGGACAGGGTCCGCGCAGATACGCAGTATTTT
-	-	TRBJ2-5	TRBV5-1	CASSLARVETQYF	TGCGCCAGCAGCTTGGCCAGGGTGGAGACCCAGTACTTC
-	TRBD1	TRBJ1-2	TRBV7-2	CASSLTGVANYGYTF	TGTGCCAGCAGCTTAACAGGGGTGGCTAACTATGGCTACACCTTC
-	TRBD2	TRBJ2-1	TRBV18	CASSATSGTYNEQFF	TGTGCCAGCTCAGCGACTAGCGGGACCTACAATGAGCAGTTCTTC
-	-	TRBJ2-4	TRBV21-1	CASSKDLELSKEKNIQYF	TGTGCCAGCAGCAAAGACCTAGAGCTTTCGAAAGAAAAAAACATTCAGTACTTC
-	TRBD2	TRBJ2-3	TRBV28	CASTKGLAGGPNTYTQYF	TGTGCCAGCACCAAAGGACTAGCGGGAGGGCCAAACACATATACGCAGTATTTT
-	TRBD2	TRBJ2-3	TRBV27	CASSWTTSGGSENTQYF	TGTGCCAGCAGTTGGACCACTAGCGGGGGGTCGGAGAATACGCAGTATTTT
once	TRBD2	TRBJ2-3	TRBV5-4	CASSRPSGSTDTQYF	TGTGCCAGCAGTCGTCCTAGCGGGAGCACAGATACGCAGTATTTT
-	TRBD2	TRBJ2-3	TRBV15	CATSRAGTSGTDTQYF	TGTGCCACCAGCAGAGCCGGGACTAGCGGCACAGATACGCAGTATTTT
once	TRBD1	TRBJ1-6	TRBV28	CASSEQFQGAGSPLHF	TGTGCCAGCAGCGAACAATTCCAGGGGGCAGGATCACCCCTCCACTTT
-	-	TRBJ2-1	TRBV19	CASTRTLGDQRVGEQFF	TGTGCCAGTACCCGCACCCTCGGAGACCAGCGCGTCGGTGAGCAGTTCTTC
-	TRBD2	TRBJ2-2	TRBV9	CASSVGSGGKTGELFF	TGTGCCAGCAGCGTGGGTAGCGGGGGAAAGACCGGGGAGCTGTTTTTT
-	TRBD2	TRBJ2-5	TRBV13	CASSFLLGGGVQETQYF	TGTGCCAGCAGCTTTCTTTTGGGCGGGGGAGTACAAGAGACCCAGTACTTC
-	-	TRBJ2-1	TRBV5-6	CASSPDPSSYNEQFF	TGTGCCAGCAGCCCCGATCCCAGCTCCTACAATGAGCAGTTCTTC
once	TRBD2	TRBJ2-5	TRBV11-2	CASSLVASGIQETQYF	TGTGCCAGCAGCTTAGTCGCTAGCGGGATCCAAGAGACCCAGTACTTC
-	-	TRBJ2-5	TRBV7-3	CASSLSGGQETQYF	TGTGCCAGCAGCTTATCTGGGGGGCAAGAGACCCAGTACTTC
-	-	TRBJ2-1	TRBV24-1	CATSDLLGAGEDEQFF	TGTGCCACCAGTGATTTGCTGGGGGCGGGTGAGGATGAGCAGTTCTTC
-	-	TRBJ1-1	TRBV9	CASSVSGTEAFF	TGTGCCAGCAGCGTATCGGGCACTGAAGCTTTCTTT
-	-	TRBJ2-2	TRBV11-1	CASSLDGDDTGELFF	TGTGCCAGCAGCTTAGACGGGGATGACACCGGGGAGCTGTTTTTT
-	-	TRBJ2-1	TRBV15	CATSGLEGGSYNEQFF	TGTGCCACCAGCGGTCTTGAGGGAGGATCATACAATGAGCAGTTCTTC
-	TRBD1	TRBJ2-7	TRBV28	CASLKTGESYEQYF	TGTGCCAGCCTTAAGACAGGGGAATCCTACGAGCAGTACTTC
-	-	TRBJ2-7	TRBV5-1	CASSPWGSEQYF	TGCGCCAGCAGCCCCTGGGGCTCCGAGCAGTACTTC
-	TRBD1	TRBJ1-4	TRBV28	CASSLLGGGGEKLFF	TGTGCCAGCAGTTTATTAGGAGGGGGCGGTGAAAAACTGTTTTTT
-	TRBD2	TRBJ2-4	TRBV13	CASSLASSGGLLNIQYF	TGTGCCAGCAGCTTAGCATCTAGCGGGGGGCTCCTAAACATTCAGTACTTC
-	-	TRBJ1-4	TRBV6-5	CATGARPNEKLFF	TGTGCCACTGGTGCCAGGCCTAATGAAAAACTGTTTTTT
-	TRBD2	TRBJ2-7	TRBV4-1	CASSPIAGAYEQYF	TGCGCCAGCAGCCCAATAGCGGGAGCCTACGAGCAGTACTTC
-	-	TRBJ2-4	TRBV30	CAWSLGALQYF	TGTGCCTGGAGTTTAGGGGCACTTCAGTACTTC
-	TRBD2	TRBJ2-3	TRBV19	CASSPLAGGPADTQYF	TGTGCCAGTAGTCCCCTAGCGGGAGGGCCGGCAGATACGCAGTATTTT
-	-	TRBJ2-3	TRBV7-9	CASSLPRDTQYF	TGTGCCAGCAGCCTCCCCAGGGATACGCAGTATTTT
-	-	TRBJ2-7	TRBV19	CASSPGQWSGQYF	TGTGCCAGTAGCCCCGGACAGTGGTCTGGGCAGTACTTC
-	TRBD2	TRBJ2-7	TRBV4-1	CASSPSQSLIAGPGHF	TGCGCCAGCAGCCCGTCTCAAAGTCTTATAGCGGGACCGGGGCACTTC
-	-	TRBJ2-7	TRBV6-2/TRBV6-3	CASSYSATRQRLTGTYEQYF	TGTGCCAGCAGTTACTCAGCCACGAGACAACGCTTGACAGGAACCTACGAGCAGTACTTC
-	-	TRBJ1-1	TRBV24-1	CATSRAGVNTEAFF	TGTGCCACCTCTAGGGCAGGGGTTAACACTGAAGCTTTCTTT
-	TRBD1	TRBJ1-1	TRBV19	CASSRTGNTEAFF	TGTGCCAGTAGTCGGACAGGGAACACTGAAGCTTTCTTT